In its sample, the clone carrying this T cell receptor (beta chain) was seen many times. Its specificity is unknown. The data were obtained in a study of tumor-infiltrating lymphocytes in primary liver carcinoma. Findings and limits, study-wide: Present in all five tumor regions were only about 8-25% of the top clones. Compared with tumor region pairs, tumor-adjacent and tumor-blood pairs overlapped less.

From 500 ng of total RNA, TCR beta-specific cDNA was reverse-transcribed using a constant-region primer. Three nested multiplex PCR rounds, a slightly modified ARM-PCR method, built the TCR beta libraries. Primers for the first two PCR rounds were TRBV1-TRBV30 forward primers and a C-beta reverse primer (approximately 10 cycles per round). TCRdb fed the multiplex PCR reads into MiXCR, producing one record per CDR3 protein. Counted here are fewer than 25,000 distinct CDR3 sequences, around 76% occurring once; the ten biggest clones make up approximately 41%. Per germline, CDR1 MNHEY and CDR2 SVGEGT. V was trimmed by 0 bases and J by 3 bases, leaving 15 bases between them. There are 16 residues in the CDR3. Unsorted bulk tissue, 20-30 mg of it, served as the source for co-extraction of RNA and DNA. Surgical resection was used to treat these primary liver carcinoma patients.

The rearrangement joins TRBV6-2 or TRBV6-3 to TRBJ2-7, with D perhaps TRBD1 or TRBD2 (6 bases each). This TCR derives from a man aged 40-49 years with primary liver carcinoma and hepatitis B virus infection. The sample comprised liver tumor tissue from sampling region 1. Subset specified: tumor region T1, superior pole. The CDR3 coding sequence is TGTGCCAGCAGTTACTCGGCGGGACAAGCAGACTACGAGCAGTACTTC. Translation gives CASSYSAGQADYEQYF.